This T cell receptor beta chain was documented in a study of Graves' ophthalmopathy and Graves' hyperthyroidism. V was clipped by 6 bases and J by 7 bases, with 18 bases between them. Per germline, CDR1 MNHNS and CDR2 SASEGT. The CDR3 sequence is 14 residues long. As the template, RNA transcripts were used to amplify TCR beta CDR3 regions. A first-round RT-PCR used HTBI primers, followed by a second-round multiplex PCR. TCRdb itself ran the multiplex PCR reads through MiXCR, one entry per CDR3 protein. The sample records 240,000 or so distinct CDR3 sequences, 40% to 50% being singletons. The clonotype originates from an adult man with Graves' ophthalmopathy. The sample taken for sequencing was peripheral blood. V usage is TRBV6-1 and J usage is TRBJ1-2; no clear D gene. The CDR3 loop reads CASSLPGSAVGYTF. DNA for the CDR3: TGTGCCAGCAGCCTACCGGGGTCTGCTGTTGGCTACACCTTC.